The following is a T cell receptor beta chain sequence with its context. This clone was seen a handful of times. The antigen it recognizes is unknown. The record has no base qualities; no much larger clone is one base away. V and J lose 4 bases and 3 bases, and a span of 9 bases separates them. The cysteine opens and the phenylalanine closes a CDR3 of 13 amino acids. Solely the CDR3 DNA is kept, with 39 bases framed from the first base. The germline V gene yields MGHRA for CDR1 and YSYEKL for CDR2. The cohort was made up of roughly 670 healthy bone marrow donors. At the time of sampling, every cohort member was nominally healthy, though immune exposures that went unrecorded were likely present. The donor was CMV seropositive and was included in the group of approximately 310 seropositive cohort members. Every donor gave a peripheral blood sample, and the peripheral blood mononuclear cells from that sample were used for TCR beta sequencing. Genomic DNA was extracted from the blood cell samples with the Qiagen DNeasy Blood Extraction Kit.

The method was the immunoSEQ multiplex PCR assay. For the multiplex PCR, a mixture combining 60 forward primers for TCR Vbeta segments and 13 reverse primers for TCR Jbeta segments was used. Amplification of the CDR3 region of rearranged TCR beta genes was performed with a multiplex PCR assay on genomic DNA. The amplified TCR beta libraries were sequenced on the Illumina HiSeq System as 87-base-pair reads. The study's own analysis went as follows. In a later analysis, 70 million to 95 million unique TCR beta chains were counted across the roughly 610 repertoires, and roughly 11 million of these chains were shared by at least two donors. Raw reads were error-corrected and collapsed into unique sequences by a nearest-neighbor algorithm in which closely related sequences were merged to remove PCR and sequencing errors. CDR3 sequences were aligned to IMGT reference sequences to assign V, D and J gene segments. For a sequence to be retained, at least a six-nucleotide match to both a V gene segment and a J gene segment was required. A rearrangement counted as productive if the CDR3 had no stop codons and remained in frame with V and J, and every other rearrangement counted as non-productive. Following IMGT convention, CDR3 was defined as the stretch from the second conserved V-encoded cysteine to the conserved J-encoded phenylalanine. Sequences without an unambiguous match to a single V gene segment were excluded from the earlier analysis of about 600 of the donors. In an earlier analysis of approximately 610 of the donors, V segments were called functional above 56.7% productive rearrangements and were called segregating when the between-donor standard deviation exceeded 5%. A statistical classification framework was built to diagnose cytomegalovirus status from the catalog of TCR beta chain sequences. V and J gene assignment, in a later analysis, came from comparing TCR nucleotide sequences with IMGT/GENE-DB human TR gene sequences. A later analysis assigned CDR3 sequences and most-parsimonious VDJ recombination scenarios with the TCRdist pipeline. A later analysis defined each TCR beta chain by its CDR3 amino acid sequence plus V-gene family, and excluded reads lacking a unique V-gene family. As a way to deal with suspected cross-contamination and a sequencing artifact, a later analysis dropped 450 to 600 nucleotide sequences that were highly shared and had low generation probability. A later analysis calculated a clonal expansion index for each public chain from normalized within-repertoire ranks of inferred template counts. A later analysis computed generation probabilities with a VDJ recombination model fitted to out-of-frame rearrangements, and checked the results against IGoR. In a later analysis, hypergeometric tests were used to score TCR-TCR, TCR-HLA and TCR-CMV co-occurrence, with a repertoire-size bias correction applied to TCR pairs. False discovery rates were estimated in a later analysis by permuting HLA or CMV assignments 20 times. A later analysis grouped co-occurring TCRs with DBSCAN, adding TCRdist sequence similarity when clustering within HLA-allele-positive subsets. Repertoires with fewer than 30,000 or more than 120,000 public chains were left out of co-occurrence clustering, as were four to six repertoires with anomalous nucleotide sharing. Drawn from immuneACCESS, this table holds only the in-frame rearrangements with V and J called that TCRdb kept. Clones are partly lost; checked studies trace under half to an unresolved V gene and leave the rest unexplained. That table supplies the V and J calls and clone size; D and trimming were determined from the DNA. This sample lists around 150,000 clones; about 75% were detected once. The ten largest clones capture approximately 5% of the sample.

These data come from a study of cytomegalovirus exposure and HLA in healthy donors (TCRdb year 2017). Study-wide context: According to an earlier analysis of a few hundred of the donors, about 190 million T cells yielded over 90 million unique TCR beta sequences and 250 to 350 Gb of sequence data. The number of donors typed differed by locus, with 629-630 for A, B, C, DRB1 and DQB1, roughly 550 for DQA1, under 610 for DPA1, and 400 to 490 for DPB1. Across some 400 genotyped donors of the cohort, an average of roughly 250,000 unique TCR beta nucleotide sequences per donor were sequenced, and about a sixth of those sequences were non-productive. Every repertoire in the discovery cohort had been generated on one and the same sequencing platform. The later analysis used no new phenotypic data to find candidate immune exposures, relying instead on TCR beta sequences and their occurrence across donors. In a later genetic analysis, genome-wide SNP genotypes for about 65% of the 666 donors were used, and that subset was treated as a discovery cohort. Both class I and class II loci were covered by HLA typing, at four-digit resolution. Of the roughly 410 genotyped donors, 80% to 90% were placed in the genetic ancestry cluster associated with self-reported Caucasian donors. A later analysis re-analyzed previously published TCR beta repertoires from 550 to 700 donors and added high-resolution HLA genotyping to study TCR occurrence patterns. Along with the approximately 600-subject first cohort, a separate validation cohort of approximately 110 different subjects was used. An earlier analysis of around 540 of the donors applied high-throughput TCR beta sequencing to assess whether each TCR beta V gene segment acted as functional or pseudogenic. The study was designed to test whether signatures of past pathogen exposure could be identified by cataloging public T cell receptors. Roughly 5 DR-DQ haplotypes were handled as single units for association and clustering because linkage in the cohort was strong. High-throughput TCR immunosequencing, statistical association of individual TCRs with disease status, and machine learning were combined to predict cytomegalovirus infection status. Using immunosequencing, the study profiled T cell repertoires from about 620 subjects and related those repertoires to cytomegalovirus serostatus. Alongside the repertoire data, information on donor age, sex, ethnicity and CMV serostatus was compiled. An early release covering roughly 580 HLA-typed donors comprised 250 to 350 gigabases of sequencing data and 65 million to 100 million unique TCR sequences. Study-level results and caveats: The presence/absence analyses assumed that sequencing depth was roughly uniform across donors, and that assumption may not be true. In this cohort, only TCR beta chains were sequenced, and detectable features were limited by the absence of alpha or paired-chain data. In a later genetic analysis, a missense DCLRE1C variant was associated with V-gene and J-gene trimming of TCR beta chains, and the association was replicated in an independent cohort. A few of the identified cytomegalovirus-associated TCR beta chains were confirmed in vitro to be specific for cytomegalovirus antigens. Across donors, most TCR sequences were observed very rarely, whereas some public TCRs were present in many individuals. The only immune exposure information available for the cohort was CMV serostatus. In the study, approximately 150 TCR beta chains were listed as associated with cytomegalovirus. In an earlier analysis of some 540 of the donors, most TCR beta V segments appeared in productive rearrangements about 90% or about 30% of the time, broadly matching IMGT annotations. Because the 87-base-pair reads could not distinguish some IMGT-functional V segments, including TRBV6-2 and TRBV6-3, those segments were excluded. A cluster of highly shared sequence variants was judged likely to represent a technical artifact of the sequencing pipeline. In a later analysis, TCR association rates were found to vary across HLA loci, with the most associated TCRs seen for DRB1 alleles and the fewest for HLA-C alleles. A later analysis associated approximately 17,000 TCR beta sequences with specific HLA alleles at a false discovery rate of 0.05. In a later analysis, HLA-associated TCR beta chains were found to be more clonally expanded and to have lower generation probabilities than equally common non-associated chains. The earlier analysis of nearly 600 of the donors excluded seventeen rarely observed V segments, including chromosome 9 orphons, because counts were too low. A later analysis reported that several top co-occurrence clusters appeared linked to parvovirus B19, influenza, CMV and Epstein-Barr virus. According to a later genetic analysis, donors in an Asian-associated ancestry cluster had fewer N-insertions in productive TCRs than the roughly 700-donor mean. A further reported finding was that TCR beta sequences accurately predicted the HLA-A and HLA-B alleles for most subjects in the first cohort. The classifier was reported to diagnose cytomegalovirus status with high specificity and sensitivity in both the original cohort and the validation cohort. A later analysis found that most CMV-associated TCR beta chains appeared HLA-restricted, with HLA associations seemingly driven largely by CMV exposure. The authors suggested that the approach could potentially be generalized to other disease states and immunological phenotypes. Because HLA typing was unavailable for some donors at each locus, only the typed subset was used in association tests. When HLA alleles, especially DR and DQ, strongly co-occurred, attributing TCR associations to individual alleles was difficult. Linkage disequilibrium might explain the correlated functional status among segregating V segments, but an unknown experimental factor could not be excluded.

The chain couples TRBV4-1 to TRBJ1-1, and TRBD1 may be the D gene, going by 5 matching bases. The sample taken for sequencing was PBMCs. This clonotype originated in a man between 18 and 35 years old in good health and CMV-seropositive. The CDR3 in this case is CASSRRGDTEAFF. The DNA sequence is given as TGCGCCAGCAGCCGCCGGGGGGACACTGAAGCTTTCTTT.